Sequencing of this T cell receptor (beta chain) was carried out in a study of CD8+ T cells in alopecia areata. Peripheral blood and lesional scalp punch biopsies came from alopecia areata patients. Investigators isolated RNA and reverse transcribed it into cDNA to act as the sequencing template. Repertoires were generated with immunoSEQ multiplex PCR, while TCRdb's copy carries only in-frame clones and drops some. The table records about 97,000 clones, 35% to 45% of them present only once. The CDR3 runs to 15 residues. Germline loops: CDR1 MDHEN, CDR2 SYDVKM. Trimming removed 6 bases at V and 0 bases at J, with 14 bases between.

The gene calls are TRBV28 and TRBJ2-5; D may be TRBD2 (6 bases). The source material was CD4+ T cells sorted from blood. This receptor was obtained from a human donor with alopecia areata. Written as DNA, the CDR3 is TGTGCCAGCAGACCCCGACGGGGGAACCAAGAGACCCAGTACTTC. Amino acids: CASRPRRGNQETQYF. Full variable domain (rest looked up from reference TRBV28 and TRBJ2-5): DVKVTQSSRYLVKRTGEKVFLECVQDMDHENMFWYRQDPGLGLRLIYFSYDVKMKEKGDIPEGYSVSREKKERFSLILESASTNQTSMYLCASRPRRGNQETQYFGPGTRLLVL.